This T cell receptor (beta chain) is drawn from a study of cytomegalovirus exposure and HLA in healthy donors. About the study: Earlier work reported 110 million or so unique TCR beta sequences from 150 million to 200 million T cells.

PCR amplification relied on 60 Vbeta primers (plus 13 Jbeta primers). The table came from immunoSEQ multiplex PCR; TCRdb's copy has only in-frame clones and leaves some out. The data hold 65,000 to 70,000 clones, with around 79% observed a single time. The study's findings and limits: Accurate prediction of HLA-A and HLA-B alleles (for most subjects) was reportedly achieved from TCR beta sequences.

Concerning this clone itself: Its antigen is not identified.

The CDR3 has 16 amino acids. The V gene's germline CDR1 is SGDLS and CDR2 YYNGEE. The ends lost 4 bases at V and 2 bases at J; junction bases unmatched: 8. J is TRBJ1-2 and V is TRBV9, with TRBD1 matching 10 bases. This receptor was taken from a woman aged 25-40 years in good health and CMV-seropositive. The specimen sequenced was PBMCs. The CDR3 nucleotides are TGTGCCAGCAGCTTCGGCCTGGACAGGGGGAACTATGGCTACACCTTC. The encoded protein is CASSFGLDRGNYGYTF.